This T cell receptor (beta chain) was recorded in a study of blood T cell repertoires in COVID-19. About the study: Sites across the United States, Italy and Spain contributed samples from acute and convalescent COVID-19. The analysed material was cDNA or gDNA that came from T cells, B-cell-depleted T cells, or PBMCs.

The V gene's germline CDR1 is SGHRS and CDR2 YFSETQ. CDR3 length equals 14 residues. Trimming left V 2 bases short and J 5 bases short, with 10 bases between. Assay: immunoSEQ multiplex PCR; the TCRdb copy retains only in-frame clones and omits some. The repertoire includes roughly 200,000 clones, 81% of them detected once, and 9.2% sits in the top ten. Material: PBMCs or T cells enriched from blood (not recorded which). The TCR sequence derives from a man aged 40-49 years who had recovered from COVID-19. The V and J genes are TRBV5-1 and TRBJ1-4; a weak D match, TRBD1 (6 bases). The CDR3 DNA sequence: TGCGCCAGCAGCTTAGGACAGAAGAATGAAAAACTGTTTTTT. Translating gives CASSLGQKNEKLFF.